Presented here are 29 T cell receptor beta chains from one specimen sequenced in a study of blood T cell repertoires in COVID-19. Repertoires were generated with immunoSEQ multiplex PCR, while TCRdb's copy carries only in-frame clones and drops some. The sample shows around 300,000 clones, 75% to 90% of them seen only once. Sequencing was carried out using peripheral blood. These receptors originate from a woman in her thirties or forties with acute or convalescent COVID-19.

The V gene is TRBV3-1 (or the pseudogene TRBV3-2), the J gene TRBJ1-5; D remains unclear. CDR1 and CDR2 from the germline V gene are LGHDT and YNNKEL (reference sequence). This CDR3 contains 13 residues. Trimming removed 0 bases at V and 9 bases at J, with 9 bases between. The CDR3 sequence: CASSQDTGGPQHF. DNA for the CDR3: TGTGCCAGCAGCCAAGATACGGGAGGGCCCCAGCATTTT.

The V and J genes are TRBV5-1 and TRBJ1-2; the D is unclear. Germline V gene data show CDR1 as SGHRS and CDR2 as YFSETQ. Trimming left V 2 bases short and J 9 bases short, with 14 bases between. CDR3 length equals 13 residues. CDR3 protein: CASSLDRATSYTF. CDR3 nucleotides: TGCGCCAGCAGCTTAGACCGTGCGACAAGCTACACCTTC.

This chain uses TRBV29-1 with TRBJ1-1; 7 nucleotides match TRBD1. V shed 7 bases, J shed 0 bases, and the junction held 5 bases outside the gene matches. This CDR3 contains 13 residues. Germline assignment: CDR1 SQVTM and CDR2 ANQGSEA. CDR3 nucleotide sequence: TGCAGCGCTGCGGACAGGATGAACACTGAAGCTTTCTTT. This sequence encodes CSAADRMNTEAFF.

CDR3 DNA: TGTGCCAGCAGTGAAAGGAGGGACCAAGAGACCCAGTACTTC. It codes for CASSERRDQETQYF. J is TRBJ2-5 and V is TRBV2; D is perhaps TRBD2 (6 bases). With 2 bases removed from V and 0 bases from J, the gap between germline ends came to 7 bases. CDR3 length equals 14 residues. The germline CDR1 and CDR2 sequences are SNHLY and FYNNEI. The whole variable domain, filled in from reference TRBV2 and TRBJ2-5, reads EPEVTQTPSHQVTQMGQEVILRCVPISNHLYFYWYRQILGQKVEFLVSFYNNEISEKSEIFDDQFSVERPDGSNFTLKIRSTKLEDSAMYFCASSERRDQETQYFGPGTRLLVL.

The chain combines TRBV24-1 with TRBJ1-5, with D perhaps TRBD1 (5 bases). V lost 2 bases to trimming and J lost 4 bases, with 8 bases between them. This CDR3 spans 14 amino acids. CDR1 and CDR2 (germline): KGHDR, SFDVKD. The CDR3 nucleotides read TGTGCCACCAGTGATTCGACAGCTAATCAGCCCCAGCATTTT. Protein: CATSDSTANQPQHF.

The chain uses TRBV6-5 and TRBJ2-5; TRBD2 is a possible D gene (7 bases). The CDR3 extends over 15 amino acids. CDR1 MNHEY and CDR2 SVGAGI come from the germline V gene. The V end was cut by 5 bases, the J end by 5 bases, with 18 bases between. This CDR3 is CASSQLRGAYETQYF. As DNA, the CDR3 is TGTGCCAGCAGTCAGCTTCGGGGGGCCTATGAGACCCAGTACTTC.

The rearrangement links TRBV9 to TRBJ2-5; possible D gene TRBD1, 5 bases. CDR3 length: 15 amino acids. Germline CDR1 SGDLS, CDR2 YYNGEE. The ends were cut back, 3 bases at V and 3 bases at J, with 15 bases in the middle. DNA for the CDR3: TGTGCCAGCAGCGCGGCAGGCAGGGTGGAAGAGACCCAGTACTTC. It is translated as CASSAAGRVEETQYF.

J is TRBJ1-2 and V is TRBV6-6; 7 bases are shared with TRBD1. The CDR3 loop spans 14 amino acids. Looked up from germline, CDR1 is MNHNY and CDR2 is SVGAGI (reference sequence). V was clipped by 0 bases and J by 6 bases; unmatched bases: 4. CDR3 sequence (DNA): TGTGCCAGCAGTTACTCCGGGACAGATGATGGCTACACCTTC. This gives the protein CASSYSGTDDGYTF.

The chain couples TRBV29-1 to TRBJ2-3; D is perhaps TRBD1 (5 bases). The CDR3 is made up of 15 amino acids. The germline V gene encodes CDR1 SQVTM and CDR2 ANQGSEA. V dropped 5 bases and J dropped 2 bases, with 17 bases sitting between them. The DNA for the CDR3 is TGCAGCGTTATAACCAGGGAAAGTATCACAGATACGCAGTATTTT. It specifies CSVITRESITDTQYF.

The chain recombines TRBV3-1 (or the pseudogene TRBV3-2) with TRBJ2-4, with D perhaps TRBD2 (5 bases). From germline, CDR1 is LGHDT and CDR2 YNNKEL (reference sequence). This CDR3 has 18 residues. V shed 8 bases and J shed 0 bases, with 23 bases lying between them. The chain's CDR3 is CASGWDVSGGVAKNIQYF. The CDR3 DNA sequence: TGTGCCAGCGGGTGGGATGTGTCCGGAGGAGTAGCCAAAAACATTCAGTACTTC.

The CDR3, as DNA: TGTGCCAGCAGCTTATCGGAGGGGGGCTACACCTTC. Protein product: CASSLSEGGYTF. The rearrangement links TRBV7-2 to TRBJ1-2; perhaps TRBD1 as D (5 bases). The CDR3 is 12 amino acids. Trimming pared 2 bases from V and 8 bases from J, leaving 9 bases between. The germline V gene encodes CDR1 SGHTA and CDR2 FQGNSA.

The chain combines TRBV5-4 with TRBJ2-5, with 14 bases identical to TRBD2. The V gene end was trimmed by 0 bases and the J gene end by 5 bases; junction bases not matched to a gene: 3. The CDR3 has 16 amino acids. Germline V gene data show CDR1 as SGHNT and CDR2 as YYREEE (reference sequence). CDR3 sequence reads: CASSLGLAGGLETQYF. The CDR3 DNA sequence: TGTGCCAGCAGCTTGGGACTAGCGGGGGGGCTGGAGACCCAGTACTTC.

The chain carries TRBV28 and TRBJ2-3, with D perhaps TRBD2 (6 bases). The germline V and J ends were trimmed by 7 bases and 0 bases, with 11 bases remaining between them. This CDR3 region has 14 residues. Germline V gene sequence: CDR1 MDHEN, CDR2 SYDVKM. CDR3 DNA: TGTGCCAGCATAGGGGCGGGGAGCACAGATACGCAGTATTTT. Its translation is CASIGAGSTDTQYF.

The V call is TRBV3-1 (or the pseudogene TRBV3-2), the J call TRBJ2-7, with a possible D match to TRBD2 (6 bases). V was cut by 4 bases and J by 0 bases, with 16 bases left in between. Germline CDR1 and CDR2: LGHDT and YNNKEL (reference sequence). CDR3 length: 16 amino acids. Written as DNA, the CDR3 is TGTGCCAGCAGCCCATGGTTGGAGGGGCCCTCCTACGAGCAGTACGTC. The encoded protein is CASSPWLEGPSYEQYV.

The gene calls are TRBV5-6 and TRBJ2-3, with TRBD1 identical over 8 bases. The CDR3 is 17 residues long. V shed 2 bases, J shed 2 bases, and the junction held 10 bases outside the gene matches. Germline V gene sequence: CDR1 SGHDT, CDR2 YYEEEE. The CDR3 spells CASSFWLGQAHTDTQYF. The CDR3 nucleotides read TGTGCCAGCAGCTTCTGGTTGGGACAGGCCCACACAGATACGCAGTATTTT.

The chain combines TRBV6-5 with TRBJ1-1; 12 bases line up with TRBD1. The CDR3 covers 16 residues. The germline CDR1 and CDR2 sequences are MNHEY and SVGAGI. Losses at the gene ends were 4 bases for V and 6 bases for J; bases not matched to a gene: 9. The CDR3 here is CASSFPGTGGKAEAFF. The CDR3, as DNA: TGTGCCAGCAGTTTTCCCGGGACAGGGGGCAAGGCTGAAGCTTTCTTT.

The CDR3, as DNA: TGTGCCATCAGTGACGACAGGGCCAAACTGTTTTTT. It specifies CAISDDRAKLFF. The chain couples TRBV10-3 to TRBJ1-4; 7 bases are a match to TRBD1. This CDR3 contains 12 residues. J gave up 11 bases and V 3 bases, and 3 bases lay outside the gene matches. Germline assignment: CDR1 ENHRY and CDR2 SYGVKD.

The J gene is TRBJ1-5, the V gene TRBV7-8, with D tentatively TRBD1 (6 bases). Trimming stripped 2 bases from V and 7 bases from J, with 9 bases between. Germline V gene lookup returns CDR1 SGHVS and CDR2 FQNEAQ. This CDR3 is built from 13 residues. CDR3 loop: CASSLPGDQPQHF. CDR3 DNA sequence: TGTGCCAGCAGCTTACCAGGGGACCAGCCCCAGCATTTT.

CDR3 DNA sequence: TGCGCCAGCAGCCAAGATCCCCCTGGCGGGCCCCAAGAGACCCAGTACTTC. This encodes CASSQDPPGGPQETQYF. The gene calls are TRBV4-1 and TRBJ2-5, with D possibly TRBD2 on 5 matching bases. CDR1 and CDR2 from the germline V gene are MGHRA and YSYEKL. The CDR3 runs to 17 residues. V was pared by 0 bases and J by 1 base, with 15 bases between.

This sequence joins TRBV3-1 (or the pseudogene TRBV3-2) and TRBJ1-4; D not resolved. CDR3 size: 14 residues. Germline CDR1 reads LGHDT; CDR2 reads YNNKEL (reference sequence). V was trimmed by 4 bases and J by 8 bases, leaving 14 bases between them. As DNA, the CDR3 is TGTGCCAGCAGCCTACAACCCGAATCGGAAAAACTGTTTTTT. Encoded protein: CASSLQPESEKLFF.

The genes are TRBV29-1 and TRBJ1-1, with 7 bases fitting TRBD1. Germline assignment: CDR1 SQVTM and CDR2 ANQGSEA. Germline trimming cut 6 bases from V and 2 bases from J; bases unmatched to any gene: 6. CDR3 length: 13 residues. The CDR3 coding sequence is TGCAGCGTGGTAGGGGGCGCTAACACTGAAGCTTTCTTT. As protein: CSVVGGANTEAFF.

The chain is built from TRBV4-2 and TRBJ2-1; 7 nucleotides match TRBD2. With 0 bases clipped from V and 5 bases from J, the junction kept 7 bases outside the gene matches. CDR3 length: 16 amino acids. Per germline, CDR1 LGHNA and CDR2 YNFKEQ. The CDR3 is CASSQDRGLADNEQFF. The CDR3 nucleotides read TGTGCCAGCAGCCAAGATAGAGGGCTAGCGGACAATGAGCAGTTCTTC.

The chain employs TRBV4-1 and TRBJ1-4, with unresolved D. Germline V gene sequence: CDR1 MGHRA, CDR2 YSYEKL. Trimming removed 2 bases at V and 0 bases at J, with 10 bases between. This CDR3 has 16 residues. The DNA for the CDR3 is TGCGCCAGCAGCCAACAGGACGGGGCAACTAATGAAAAACTGTTTTTT. The encoded protein is CASSQQDGATNEKLFF.

This clone was counted a single time. V is TRBV6-5 and J is TRBJ1-3, with 10 nucleotides matching TRBD1. Trimming at V came to 4 bases and at J to 4 bases, leaving 7 bases not matched to a gene. Germline V CDR1 and CDR2: MNHEY, SVGAGI. The CDR3 runs 16 residues. CDR3 sequence: CASSLRRQGAGNTIYF. In DNA, the CDR3 is TGTGCCAGCAGTTTACGTCGACAGGGGGCAGGAAACACCATATATTTT.

CDR3 coding DNA: TGTGCCAGCTCACCCCAGACAGGGGCCGACCCCCCGAGCTCCTACAATGAGCAGTTCTTC. This codes for CASSPQTGADPPSSYNEQFF. V gene TRBV18 combines with J gene TRBJ2-1; 8 bases fit TRBD1. CDR1 is KGHSH, CDR2 LQKENI, per germline. Trimming cost V 3 bases and J 0 bases; bases outside gene matches: 16. CDR3 length equals 20 residues.

V usage is TRBV11-2 and J usage is TRBJ2-4; 10 bases are a match to TRBD1. In germline, CDR1 is SGHAT, CDR2 FQNNGV. The junction had 9 bases not matched to a gene; V was cut back by 4 bases and J by 6 bases. The CDR3 is 16 amino acids. Written as DNA, the CDR3 is TGTGCCAGCAGCTCCAACAAGGGACAGGGGACAAACATTCAGTACTTC. It is translated as CASSSNKGQGTNIQYF.

The J gene is TRBJ1-2, the V gene TRBV25-1; no firm D call. V gave up 5 bases and J gave up 0 bases, with 4 bases separating them. There are 12 residues in the CDR3. Germline V gives CDR1 MGHDK, CDR2 SYGVNS. CDR3 bases: TGTGCCAGCAGTTATTCTAACTATGGCTACACCTTC. It encodes CASSYSNYGYTF.

This sequence joins TRBV24-1 and TRBJ2-3; 8 nucleotides line up with TRBD1. Germline CDR1 is KGHDR and CDR2 is SFDVKD. CDR3 length: 15 amino acids. The V segment lost 3 bases and the J segment 0 bases; nucleotides outside the gene matches: 1. The CDR3 DNA follows: TGTGCCACCAGTGATCGGACAGGGAGCACAGATACGCAGTATTTT. It codes for CATSDRTGSTDTQYF.

The chain employs TRBV29-1 and TRBJ2-3; 9 bases line up with TRBD1. The CDR3 is 15 residues long. CDR1 is SQVTM and CDR2 is ANQGSEA in the germline V gene. V was clipped by 2 bases and J by 4 bases; unmatched bases: 7. CDR3 coding DNA: TGCAGCGTTGAACCGGACAGGGGTGTCGCAGATACGCAGTATTTT. Residues: CSVEPDRGVADTQYF.